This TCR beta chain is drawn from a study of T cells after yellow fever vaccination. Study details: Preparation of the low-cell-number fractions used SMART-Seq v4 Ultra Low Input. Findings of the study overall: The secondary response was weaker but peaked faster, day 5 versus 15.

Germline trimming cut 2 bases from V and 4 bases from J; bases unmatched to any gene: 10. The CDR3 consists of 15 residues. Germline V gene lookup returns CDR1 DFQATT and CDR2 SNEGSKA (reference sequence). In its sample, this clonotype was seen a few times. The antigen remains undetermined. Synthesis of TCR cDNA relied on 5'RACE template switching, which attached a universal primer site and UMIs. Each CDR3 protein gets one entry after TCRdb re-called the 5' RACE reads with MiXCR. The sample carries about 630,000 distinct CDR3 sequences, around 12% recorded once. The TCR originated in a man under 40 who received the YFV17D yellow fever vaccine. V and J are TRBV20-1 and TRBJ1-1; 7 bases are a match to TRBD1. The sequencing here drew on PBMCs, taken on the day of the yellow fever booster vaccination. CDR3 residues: CSARIRDRSFTEAFF. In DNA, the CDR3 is TGCAGTGCTAGAATCCGGGACAGAAGTTTCACTGAAGCTTTCTTT.